This T cell receptor (beta chain) was sequenced during a study of blood T cell repertoires in COVID-19. Looking at the study overall: The United States, Italy and Spain were the sources of the acute and convalescent COVID-19 samples. The cDNA or gDNA used as material had been derived from T cells, B-cell-depleted T cells, or PBMCs.

In the original workflow: Scientists estimated how many nucleated cells there were by amplifying reference gene primers. Profiled with immunoSEQ multiplex PCR; TCRdb holds only in-frame clones, not every one. That table is the source of V, J and clone size, and D and trimming were worked out from the DNA. Among about 92,000 clones listed, 87% were seen once. Seattle enrolled patients during active infection and tracked them longitudinally. This TCR came from a woman aged 55-70 years with COVID-19, enrolled during active disease. The sample was peripheral blood.

CDR3: CAWSRQYQETQYF. DNA of the CDR3: TGTGCCTGGAGTCGCCAGTATCAAGAGACCCAGTACTTC. The rearrangement joins TRBV30 to TRBJ2-5; D uncertain. The CDR3 loop spans 13 amino acids. The V end lost 2 bases, the J end lost 2 bases, and 9 bases lay between the germline ends. Germline loops: CDR1 GTSNPN, CDR2 SVGIG (reference sequence).